Listed below are T cell receptor beta chains from one sample, sequenced in a study of shared clonotypes between healthy human individuals. Here immunoSEQ multiplex PCR was the method, and the copy in TCRdb shows in-frame clones only, minus some. Among approximately 840,000 clones listed, 90% to 97% were seen once. Sequencing was done on a sample of naive CD8+ T cells sorted from blood. Receptors originate from a man in his thirties or forties in good health. The conserved cysteine and the conserved F or W are not part of the CDR3 here.

j_call: TRBJ2-5
v_call: TRBV7-9
cdr3_aa: ASSSDGQETQY

j_call: TRBJ2-1
v_call: TRBV6-5
cdr3_aa: ASSYGQGPMNNEQF

j_call: TRBJ2-3
v_call: TRBV2
cdr3_aa: ASLGETNGGRRSRTDPTDTQY

j_call: TRBJ2-7
v_call: TRBV28
cdr3_aa: ASKGTVSYEQY

j_call: TRBJ2-1
v_call: TRBV7-6
cdr3_aa: ASSSIASGRLNEQF

j_call: TRBJ2-1
v_call: TRBV7-6
cdr3_aa: ASSPTGSSSYNEQF

j_call: TRBJ2-7
v_call: TRBV7-2
cdr3_aa: ASSLDPMSSYEQY

j_call: TRBJ2-4
v_call: TRBV7-9
cdr3_aa: ASSSLGQGAVAKNIQY

j_call: TRBJ1-2
v_call: TRBV7-2
cdr3_aa: ASSFRLDYGYT

j_call: TRBJ2-2
v_call: TRBV27
cdr3_aa: ASSRTSTAANTGELF

j_call: TRBJ2-7
v_call: TRBV27
cdr3_aa: ASSQDGTGFYEQY

j_call: TRBJ2-7
v_call: TRBV28
cdr3_aa: ASSLPRERGYEQY

j_call: TRBJ2-1
v_call: TRBV9
cdr3_aa: ASSVGTGTASYNEQF

j_call: TRBJ2-1
v_call: TRBV6-6
cdr3_aa: ASRPSWRADEQF

j_call: TRBJ2-7
v_call: TRBV27
cdr3_aa: ASSPPPGVVSGEQY

j_call: TRBJ1-2
v_call: TRBV10-3
cdr3_aa: AISEVGTANYGYT

j_call: TRBJ2-1
v_call: TRBV4-1
cdr3_aa: ASSQDANNYNEQF

j_call: TRBJ2-2
v_call: TRBV6-1
cdr3_aa: ASSGQGARELF

j_call: TRBJ2-7
v_call: TRBV29-1
cdr3_aa: SVAGTALYEQY

j_call: TRBJ2-2
v_call: TRBV11-2
cdr3_aa: ASSFELAANTGELF

j_call: TRBJ2-2
v_call: TRBV6-1
cdr3_aa: ASSEVSTGELF

j_call: TRBJ1-2
v_call: TRBV29-1
cdr3_aa: SVQGSGSGGIANYGYT

j_call: TRBJ2-7
v_call: TRBV7-7
cdr3_aa: ASSYRISDEQY

j_call: TRBJ2-4
v_call: TRBV18
cdr3_aa: ASSPSGVGAKNIQY

j_call: TRBJ2-1
v_call: TRBV10-3
cdr3_aa: AIRTSEGYNEQF

j_call: TRBJ2-7
v_call: TRBV4-1
cdr3_aa: ASSLGQGTSYEQY

j_call: TRBJ2-3
v_call: TRBV11-2
cdr3_aa: ASSKGEQGLPSTDTQY

j_call: TRBJ2-1
v_call: TRBV19
cdr3_aa: ASSQGLAGGNNEQF

j_call: TRBJ2-7
v_call: TRBV5-1
cdr3_aa: ASSLAGTGTAYEQY

j_call: TRBJ2-7
v_call: TRBV7-9
cdr3_aa: ASSLARTGLGEQY

j_call: TRBJ2-1
v_call: TRBV4-1
cdr3_aa: ASSQTRTVRNEQF

j_call: TRBJ1-4
v_call: TRBV7-8
cdr3_aa: ASSLFPGRPDEKLF

j_call: TRBJ2-7
v_call: TRBV5-6
cdr3_aa: ASSSGQGDGYEQY

j_call: TRBJ2-7
v_call: TRBV2
cdr3_aa: ASNGGEQY

j_call: TRBJ2-1
v_call: TRBV4-1
cdr3_aa: ASSQVPGGSYNEQF

j_call: TRBJ2-7
v_call: TRBV9
cdr3_aa: ASSGDKQY

j_call: TRBJ2-7
v_call: TRBV6-1
cdr3_aa: ASSDWGASSYEQY

j_call: TRBJ2-1
v_call: TRBV2
cdr3_aa: ATPGDGRAREQF

j_call: TRBJ2-1
v_call: TRBV28
cdr3_aa: ASKEYNEQF

j_call: TRBJ1-4
v_call: TRBV2
cdr3_aa: ASSELFTGRSFEKLF

j_call: TRBJ2-5
v_call: TRBV9
cdr3_aa: ASSAGVRQETQY

j_call: TRBJ2-1
v_call: TRBV6-5
cdr3_aa: ASSQGGPNNEQF

j_call: TRBJ2-6
v_call: TRBV27
cdr3_aa: ASSFRDTFSGANVLT

j_call: TRBJ2-2
v_call: TRBV6-6
cdr3_aa: ASHGAGELF

j_call: TRBJ2-4
v_call: TRBV2
cdr3_aa: ASSDRDTAKNIQY

j_call: TRBJ1-4
v_call: TRBV27
cdr3_aa: ASGASPGRREKLF

j_call: TRBJ1-5
v_call: TRBV7-2
cdr3_aa: ASSLADALNQPQH

j_call: TRBJ2-7
v_call: TRBV18
cdr3_aa: ASADPIYYEQY

j_call: TRBJ2-3
v_call: TRBV11-3
cdr3_aa: ASSDTLRDTDTQY

j_call: TRBJ1-2
v_call: TRBV11-2
cdr3_aa: ASSQTVGYGYT

j_call: TRBJ2-1
v_call: TRBV4-3
cdr3_aa: ASSFALAGLSEQF

j_call: TRBJ1-1
v_call: TRBV28
cdr3_aa: ASSWPGTGLFTEAF

j_call: TRBJ2-3
v_call: TRBV10-3
cdr3_aa: AISERVAGLTDTQY

j_call: TRBJ2-7
v_call: TRBV27
cdr3_aa: ASSLGGQLFYEQY

j_call: TRBJ2-3
v_call: TRBV29-1
cdr3_aa: SVGGQLREVDTQY